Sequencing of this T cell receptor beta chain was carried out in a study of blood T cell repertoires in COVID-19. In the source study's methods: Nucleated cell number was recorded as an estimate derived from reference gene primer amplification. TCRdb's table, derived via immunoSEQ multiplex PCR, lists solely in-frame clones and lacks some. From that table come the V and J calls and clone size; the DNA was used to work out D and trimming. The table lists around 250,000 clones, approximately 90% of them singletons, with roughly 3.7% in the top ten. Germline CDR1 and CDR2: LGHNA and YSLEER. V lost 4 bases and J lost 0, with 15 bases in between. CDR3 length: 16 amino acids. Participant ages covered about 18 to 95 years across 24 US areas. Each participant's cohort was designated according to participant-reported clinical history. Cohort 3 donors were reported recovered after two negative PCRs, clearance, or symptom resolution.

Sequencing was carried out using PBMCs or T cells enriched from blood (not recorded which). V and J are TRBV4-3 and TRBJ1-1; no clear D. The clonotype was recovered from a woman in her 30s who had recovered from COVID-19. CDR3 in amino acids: CASSPEGSGMNTEAFF. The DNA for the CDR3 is TGCGCCAGCAGCCCCGAAGGGTCGGGAATGAACACTGAAGCTTTCTTT.